What follows are 10 T cell receptor beta chains derived from one specimen sequenced in a study of blood T cell repertoires in COVID-19. Sequencing used immunoSEQ multiplex PCR; TCRdb keeps in-frame clones, though not all of them. Of about 230,000 clones listed, about 87% are singletons. The specimen sequenced was PBMCs or T cells enriched from blood (not recorded which). The receptors derive from a woman in her 30s who had been exposed to COVID-19.

This clone was picked up a small number of times. The rearrangement uses TRBV6-5 and TRBJ1-6; possibly TRBD1 for D (6 bases). The CDR3 has 14 residues. V lost 2 bases and J lost 7, with 9 bases in between. The germline V gene encodes CDR1 MNHEY and CDR2 SVGAGI. CDR3 sequence (DNA): TGTGCCAGCAGTTACGGGGGCAGCAATTCACCCCTCCACTTT. Translating gives CASSYGGSNSPLHF.

This clone was seen only once. The genes are TRBV7-9 and TRBJ2-3; TRBD1 matches 8 bases. Germline-derived CDR1 and CDR2 are SEHNR and FQNEAQ (reference sequence). This CDR3 has 15 residues. V was pared by 3 bases and J by 5 bases, with 7 bases of the junction left unmatched. DNA for the CDR3: TGTGCCAGCAGCTTTCCAGGGGGCGTAGGAGATACGCAGTATTTT. It encodes CASSFPGGVGDTQYF.

The CDR3 protein is CASSASGQGTYNEQFF. CDR3 in DNA: TGTGCCAGCAGCGCCTCAGGACAGGGGACCTACAATGAGCAGTTCTTC. The chain carries TRBV9 and TRBJ2-1; TRBD1 matches at 9 bases. V shed 3 bases and J 2 bases; nucleotides not matched to a gene: 6. CDR3 size: 16 residues. The germline V gene encodes CDR1 SGDLS and CDR2 YYNGEE.

V usage is TRBV30 and J usage is TRBJ1-1; D may be TRBD1 (5 bases). Germline values: CDR1 GTSNPN, CDR2 SVGIG (reference sequence). Trimming took off 3 bases at V and 0 bases at J, with 8 bases between the two ends. This CDR3 region has 13 residues. Here the CDR3 DNA reads TGTGCCTGGAGGGGGCTCATGAACACTGAAGCTTTCTTT. It translates to CAWRGLMNTEAFF. Combining the CDR3 with reference TRBV30 and TRBJ1-1 gives the whole variable domain SQTIHQWPATLVQPVGSPLSLECTVEGTSNPNLYWYRQAAGRGLQLLFYSVGIGQISSEVPQNLSASRPQDRQFILSSKKLLLSDSGFYLCAWRGLMNTEAFFGQGTRLTVV.

The rearrangement links TRBV11-2 to TRBJ1-2; D not certain. This CDR3 has 16 residues. Germline CDR1 SGHAT, CDR2 FQNNGV. The V end was cut by 2 bases, the J end by 6 bases, with 19 bases between. CDR3 amino acids: CASSLTRRPTADGYTF. Here the CDR3 DNA reads TGTGCCAGCAGCTTAACGCGTAGGCCGACGGCGGATGGCTACACCTTC.

The gene calls are TRBV2 and TRBJ1-3; no definite D call. The germline gives CDR1 SNHLY, CDR2 FYNNEI. This CDR3 has 14 amino acids. Deletions cut 4 bases from V and 7 bases from J, with 14 bases between. CDR3 amino acids: CASSVMAFWNTIYF. CDR3 DNA: TGTGCCAGCAGTGTCATGGCCTTTTGGAACACCATATATTTT.

The rearrangement joins TRBV6-1 to TRBJ1-2, with D tentatively TRBD1 (5 bases). V lost 0 bases to trimming and J lost 7 bases, with 6 bases between them. The germline V gene encodes CDR1 MNHNS and CDR2 SASEGT. The CDR3 consists of 12 residues. The CDR3 sequence is CASSEADTGYTF. DNA for the CDR3: TGTGCCAGCAGTGAAGCGGACACTGGCTACACCTTC.

The CDR3 DNA sequence: TGTGCCAGCAGCAAAGGGGAGGGGACAGGGACATCTAGCAATCAGCCCCAGCATTTT. It encodes CASSKGEGTGTSSNQPQHF. The chain has TRBV21-1 and TRBJ1-5; TRBD1, as called in the table, went unchecked against the DNA. TRBV21-1 is shown as a pseudogene. The CDR3 runs to 19 residues.

This sequence joins TRBV19 and TRBJ1-2; weak D call: TRBD1 (6 bases). CDR3 size: 15 residues. Trimming pared 6 bases from V and 4 bases from J, leaving 18 bases between. Germline loops: CDR1 LNHDA, CDR2 SQIVND (reference sequence). The CDR3 DNA reads TGTGCCAGTAGCCGGGTCTGGGACAAGATCTATGGCTACACCTTC. Amino acid sequence: CASSRVWDKIYGYTF.

This sequence joins TRBV2 and TRBJ1-2; TRBD1 is a possible D gene (5 bases). The CDR3 totals 16 residues. Trimming took off 7 bases at V and 8 bases at J, with 26 bases between the two ends. The germline V gene encodes CDR1 SNHLY and CDR2 FYNNEI. CDR3 bases: TGTGCCAGCACCGATGGGGGAGGCTACCCTCTGAGAGGCTACACCTTC. This codes for CASTDGGGYPLRGYTF.